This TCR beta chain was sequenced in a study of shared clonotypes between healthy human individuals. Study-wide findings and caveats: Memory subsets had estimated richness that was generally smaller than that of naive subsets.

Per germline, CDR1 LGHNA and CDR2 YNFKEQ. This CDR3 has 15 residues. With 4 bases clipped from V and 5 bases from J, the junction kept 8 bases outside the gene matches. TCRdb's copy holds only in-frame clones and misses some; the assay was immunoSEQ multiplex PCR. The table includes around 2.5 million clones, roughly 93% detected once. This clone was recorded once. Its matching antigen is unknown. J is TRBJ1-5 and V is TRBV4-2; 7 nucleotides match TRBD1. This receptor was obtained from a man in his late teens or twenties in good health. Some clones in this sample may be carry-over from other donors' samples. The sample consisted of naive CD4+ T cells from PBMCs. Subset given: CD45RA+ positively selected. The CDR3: CASSPRQGEDQPQHF. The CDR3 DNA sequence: TGTGCCAGCAGCCCCCGGCAGGGGGAGGATCAGCCCCAGCATTTT.